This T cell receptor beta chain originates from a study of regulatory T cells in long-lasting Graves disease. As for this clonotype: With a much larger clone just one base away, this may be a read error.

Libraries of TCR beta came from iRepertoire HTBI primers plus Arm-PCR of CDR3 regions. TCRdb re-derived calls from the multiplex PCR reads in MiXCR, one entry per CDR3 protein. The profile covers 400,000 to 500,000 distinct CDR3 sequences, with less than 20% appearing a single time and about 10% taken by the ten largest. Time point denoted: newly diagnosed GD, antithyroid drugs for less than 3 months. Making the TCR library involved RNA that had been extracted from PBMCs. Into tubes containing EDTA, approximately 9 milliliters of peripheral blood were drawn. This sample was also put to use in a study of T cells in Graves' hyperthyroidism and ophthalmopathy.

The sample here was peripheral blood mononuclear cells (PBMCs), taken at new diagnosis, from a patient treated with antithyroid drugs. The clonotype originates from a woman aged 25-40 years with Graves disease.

The chain's CDR3 is CASSQVGGSIKTLYF. CDR3 nucleotide sequence: TGCGCCAGCAGCCAGGTTGGGGGGAGCATCAAGACCCTGTACTTC. The chain employs TRBV4-1 and TRBJ2-5, with D maybe TRBD2 (6 bases). This CDR3 is 15 amino acids long. CDR1 MGHRA and CDR2 YSYEKL come from the germline V gene.